A single sample is the source of the 6 T cell receptor beta chains below, sequenced in a study of radiation and T cells in renal cell carcinoma (dated by TCRdb to 2018 to 2021). The time point label here, explained by the study, means: blood 4 weeks post-SBRT, at nephrectomy. The sample's treatment or condition label, in plain terms: 15 Gy SBRT to primary tumor, nephrectomy 4 weeks later. Libraries were constructed by the immunoSEQ multiplex PCR assay. The source is immuneACCESS, and TCRdb retained only in-frame sequences with V and J called. Part of the clones is not carried over; for the studies checked, unresolved V genes explain less than half of this, and the remainder is unexplained. In this sample the table shows 120,000 to 150,000 clones, around nine tenths of which occur a single time. The biggest ten clones account for less than 20% of the sample. This sample comprised blood, obtained from a patient whose treatment included radiotherapy and nephrectomy. The receptor source for this set is a woman between 45 and 65 years old with renal cell carcinoma.

The chain links TRBV7-3 to TRBJ2-5, with unresolved D. V dropped 1 base and J dropped 5 bases, with 8 bases sitting between them. Germline V gives CDR1 SGHTA, CDR2 FQGTGA. This CDR3 comprises 13 residues. The CDR3, as DNA: TGTGCCAGCAGCTTAAGCCTCGACGAGACCCAGTACTTC. Its translation is CASSLSLDETQYF.

This clone has only one observation. This chain joins TRBV6-5 and TRBJ1-2, with TRBD1 matching 7 bases. CDR1 is MNHEY and CDR2 is SVGAGI in the germline V gene. Losses at the gene ends were 6 bases for V and 3 bases for J; bases not matched to a gene: 7. There are 14 residues in the CDR3. CDR3 bases: TGTGCCAGCAGCAAGGACAGGACCCACTATGGCTACACCTTC. It translates to CASSKDRTHYGYTF.

A note on this clone: A read error may produce the germline difference seen at one junction end. The gene calls are TRBV2 and TRBJ1-2; TRBD1 might be the D (5 bases). Germline values: CDR1 SNHLY, CDR2 FYNNEI. This CDR3 has 12 amino acids. CDR3 residues: CASRDTTVLSLF. CDR3 sequence (DNA): TGTGCCAGCAGGGACACCACGGTCCTGTCTCTTTTC.

The chain has TRBV6-5 and TRBJ1-2, with D hard to call. Germline-derived CDR1 and CDR2 are MNHEY and SVGAGI. V lost 6 bases and J lost 4, with 12 bases in between. The CDR3 loop spans 13 amino acids. CDR3 coding DNA: TGTGCCAGCAGCCGGACCTCGATCTATGGCTACACCTTC. Amino acid sequence: CASSRTSIYGYTF.

The V and J genes are TRBV6-1 and TRBJ1-2, with TRBD1 matching over 10 bases. Trimming removed 10 bases from V and 9 bases from J; junction bases left unmatched: 11. In germline, CDR1 is MNHNS, CDR2 SASEGT. There are 13 residues in the CDR3. The CDR3 DNA reads TGTGCCACCGACCTCCCGACAGGGGGCTGCTACACCTTC. Its protein product is CATDLPTGGCYTF.

In this sample, this clone turned up a few times. The gene calls are TRBV5-1 and TRBJ2-1; D is ambiguous. Trimming shortened V by 0 bases and J by 2 bases, and 6 bases separated the two germline ends. CDR3 size: 14 residues. The germline V gene encodes CDR1 SGHRS and CDR2 YFSETQ. This CDR3 reads CASSLDPPYNEQFF. CDR3 DNA sequence: TGCGCCAGCAGCTTGGACCCCCCCTACAATGAGCAGTTCTTC.